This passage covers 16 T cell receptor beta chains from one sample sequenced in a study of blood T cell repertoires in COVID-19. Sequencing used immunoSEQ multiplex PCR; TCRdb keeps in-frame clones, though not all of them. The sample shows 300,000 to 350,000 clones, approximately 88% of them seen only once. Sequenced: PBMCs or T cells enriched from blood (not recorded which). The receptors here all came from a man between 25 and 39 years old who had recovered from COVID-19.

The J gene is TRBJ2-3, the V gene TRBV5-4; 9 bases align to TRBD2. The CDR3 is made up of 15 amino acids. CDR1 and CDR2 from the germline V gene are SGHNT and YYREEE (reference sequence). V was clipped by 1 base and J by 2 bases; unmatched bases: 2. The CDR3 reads CASSLRLADTDTQYF. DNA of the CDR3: TGTGCCAGCAGCTTGCGACTAGCGGACACAGATACGCAGTATTTT.

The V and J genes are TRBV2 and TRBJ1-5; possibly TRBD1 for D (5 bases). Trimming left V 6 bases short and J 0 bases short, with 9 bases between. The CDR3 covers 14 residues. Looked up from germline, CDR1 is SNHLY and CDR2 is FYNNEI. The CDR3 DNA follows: TGTGCCAGCAGAGACAGCTATAGCAATCAGCCCCAGCATTTT. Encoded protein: CASRDSYSNQPQHF.

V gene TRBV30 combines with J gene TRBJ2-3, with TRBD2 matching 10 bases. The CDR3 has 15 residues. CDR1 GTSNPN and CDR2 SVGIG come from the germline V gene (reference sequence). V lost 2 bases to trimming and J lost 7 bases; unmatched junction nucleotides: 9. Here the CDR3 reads CAWSSGGVVDYTQYF. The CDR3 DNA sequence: TGTGCCTGGAGTAGCGGGGGGGTCGTCGACTATACGCAGTATTTT. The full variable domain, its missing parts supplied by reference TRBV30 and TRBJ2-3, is SQTIHQWPATLVQPVGSPLSLECTVEGTSNPNLYWYRQAAGRGLQLLFYSVGIGQISSEVPQNLSASRPQDRQFILSSKKLLLSDSGFYLCAWSSGGVVDYTQYFGPGTRLTVL.

CDR3 amino acids: CASSLGGLWRPNTEAFF. CDR3 in DNA: TGTGCCAGCAGCTTAGGGGGGCTCTGGAGACCAAACACTGAAGCTTTCTTT. V and J are TRBV7-9 and TRBJ1-1; TRBD1 might be the D (6 bases). CDR1 SEHNR and CDR2 FQNEAQ come from the germline V gene (reference sequence). There are 17 residues in the CDR3. Trimming removed 1 base at V and 2 bases at J, with 17 bases between.

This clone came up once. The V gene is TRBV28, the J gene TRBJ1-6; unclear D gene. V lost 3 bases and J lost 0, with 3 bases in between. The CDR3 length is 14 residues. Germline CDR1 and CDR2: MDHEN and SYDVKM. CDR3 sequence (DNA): TGTGCCAGCAGTTTGAGCTCCTATAATTCACCCCTCCACTTT. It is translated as CASSLSSYNSPLHF. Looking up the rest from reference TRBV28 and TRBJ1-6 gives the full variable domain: DVKVTQSSRYLVKRTGEKVFLECVQDMDHENMFWYRQDPGLGLRLIYFSYDVKMKEKGDIPEGYSVSREKKERFSLILESASTNQTSMYLCASSLSSYNSPLHFGNGTRLTVT.

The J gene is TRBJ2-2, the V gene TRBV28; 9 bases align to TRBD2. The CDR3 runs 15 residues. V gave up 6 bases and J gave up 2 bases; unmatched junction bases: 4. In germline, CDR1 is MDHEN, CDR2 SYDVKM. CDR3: CASRIAGDNTGELFF. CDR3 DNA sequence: TGTGCCAGCAGAATAGCGGGGGATAACACCGGGGAGCTGTTTTTT.

CDR3 region: CASAWSESGEQYF. The CDR3 DNA reads as TGTGCCAGCGCGTGGTCGGAATCAGGCGAGCAGTACTTC. The chain links TRBV2 to TRBJ2-7; D not certain. V lost 8 bases, J lost 6 bases, and 17 bases lay in between. This CDR3 has 13 amino acids. Germline CDR1 and CDR2: SNHLY and FYNNEI.

The CDR3 bases are TGCAGCGCAGGCCTCCGACTAGCTGATGAGCAGTTCTTC. This encodes CSAGLRLADEQFF. The rearrangement uses TRBV29-1 and TRBJ2-1; 7 nucleotides line up with TRBD2. Germline V gives CDR1 SQVTM, CDR2 ANQGSEA. V lost 7 bases, J lost 8 bases, and 11 bases stayed unmatched. The CDR3 has 13 residues.

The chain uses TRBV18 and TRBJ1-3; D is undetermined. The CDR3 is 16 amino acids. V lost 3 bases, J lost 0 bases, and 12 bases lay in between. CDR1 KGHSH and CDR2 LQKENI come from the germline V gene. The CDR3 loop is CASSPSQLSSGNTIYF. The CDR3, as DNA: TGTGCCAGCTCACCCAGCCAACTAAGCTCTGGAAACACCATATATTTT.

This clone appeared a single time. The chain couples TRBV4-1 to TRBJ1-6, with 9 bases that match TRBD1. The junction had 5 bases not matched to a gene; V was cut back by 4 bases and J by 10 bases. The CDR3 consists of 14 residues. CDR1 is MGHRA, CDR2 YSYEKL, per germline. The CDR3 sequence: CASSRTGELSPLHF. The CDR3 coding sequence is TGCGCCAGCAGCCGGACAGGGGAATTGTCACCCCTCCACTTT.

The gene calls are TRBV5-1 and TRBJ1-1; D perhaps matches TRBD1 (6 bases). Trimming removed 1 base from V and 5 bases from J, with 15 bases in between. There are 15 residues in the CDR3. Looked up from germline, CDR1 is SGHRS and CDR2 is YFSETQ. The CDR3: CASSLISGEYTEAFF. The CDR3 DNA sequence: TGCGCCAGCAGCTTGATATCAGGGGAGTATACTGAAGCTTTCTTT.

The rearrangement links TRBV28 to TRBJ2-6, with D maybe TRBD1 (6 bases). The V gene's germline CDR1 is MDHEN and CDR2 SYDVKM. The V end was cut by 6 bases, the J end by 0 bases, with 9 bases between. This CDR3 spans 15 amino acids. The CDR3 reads CASRTGLSGANVLTF. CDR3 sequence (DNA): TGTGCCAGCAGGACAGGACTCTCTGGGGCCAACGTCCTGACTTTC.

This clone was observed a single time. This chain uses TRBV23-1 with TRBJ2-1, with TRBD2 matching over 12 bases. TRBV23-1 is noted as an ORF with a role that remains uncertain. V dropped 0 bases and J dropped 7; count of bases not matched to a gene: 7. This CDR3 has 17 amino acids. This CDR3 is CASSQSRTSGVVNEQFF. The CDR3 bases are TGCGCCAGCAGTCAATCGCGGACTAGCGGGGTGGTTAATGAGCAGTTCTTC.

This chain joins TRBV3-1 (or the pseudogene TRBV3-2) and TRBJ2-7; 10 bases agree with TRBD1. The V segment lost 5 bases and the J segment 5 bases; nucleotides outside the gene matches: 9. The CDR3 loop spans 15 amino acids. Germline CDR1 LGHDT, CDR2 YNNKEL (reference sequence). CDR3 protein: CASSSPGQGLDEQYF. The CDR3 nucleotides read TGTGCCAGCAGCTCTCCGGGACAGGGGTTAGACGAGCAGTACTTC.

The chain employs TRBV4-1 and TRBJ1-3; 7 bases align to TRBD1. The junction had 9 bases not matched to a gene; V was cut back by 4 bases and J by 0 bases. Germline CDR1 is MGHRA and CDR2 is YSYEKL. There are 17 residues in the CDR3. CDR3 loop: CASSLRRQGSSGNTIYF. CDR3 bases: TGCGCCAGCAGCCTTCGCCGACAGGGTAGCTCTGGAAACACCATATATTTT.

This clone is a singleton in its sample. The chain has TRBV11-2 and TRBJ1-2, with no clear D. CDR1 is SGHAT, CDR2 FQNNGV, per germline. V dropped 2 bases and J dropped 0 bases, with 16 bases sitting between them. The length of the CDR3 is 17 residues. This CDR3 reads CASSLSIEGVANYGYTF. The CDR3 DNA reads TGTGCCAGCAGCTTATCTATCGAGGGAGTTGCTAACTATGGCTACACCTTC.